This TCR beta chain was captured by sequencing in a study of blood T cell repertoires in COVID-19. Study at large: The study drew acute and convalescent COVID-19 samples from the United States, Italy and Spain. PBMCs, B-cell-depleted T cells, or T cells provided the cDNA or gDNA that made up the material.

This CDR3 contains 16 residues. The V segment lost 0 bases and the J segment 0 bases; nucleotides outside the gene matches: 3. Germline CDR1 SGDLS, CDR2 YYNGEE. In the authors' methods: Estimation of nucleated cell counts relied on the amplification of reference gene primers. TCRdb's copy holds only in-frame clones and misses some; the assay was immunoSEQ multiplex PCR. D and trimming were read from the DNA, whereas the V and J calls and clone size are those reported in that table. The data show tens of thousands of clones, less than 95% seen once. The TCR was taken from a human donor in a cohort sampled during active COVID-19. Source material: peripheral blood. J is TRBJ2-5 and V is TRBV9; 9 bases line up with TRBD2. The CDR3 is CASSVASGTNQETQYF. DNA of the CDR3: TGTGCCAGCAGCGTAGCTAGCGGGACAAACCAAGAGACCCAGTACTTC.